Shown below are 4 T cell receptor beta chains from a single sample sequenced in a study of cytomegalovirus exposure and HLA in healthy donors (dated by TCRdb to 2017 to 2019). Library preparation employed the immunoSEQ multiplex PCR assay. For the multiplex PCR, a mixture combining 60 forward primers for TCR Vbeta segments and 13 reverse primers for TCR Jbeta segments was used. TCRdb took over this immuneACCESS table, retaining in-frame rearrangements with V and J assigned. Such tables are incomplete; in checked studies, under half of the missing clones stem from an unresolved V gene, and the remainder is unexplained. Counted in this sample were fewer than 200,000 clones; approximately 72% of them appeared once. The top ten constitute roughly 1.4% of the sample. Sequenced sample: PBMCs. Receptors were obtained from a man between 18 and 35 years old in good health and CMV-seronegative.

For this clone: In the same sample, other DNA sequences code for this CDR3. The CDR3, as DNA: TGTGCCAGCAGTTACTCGGTGTCGGGGGGCTATGGCTACACCTTC. Its translation is CASSYSVSGGYGYTF. The gene calls are TRBV6-5 and TRBJ1-2; D may be TRBD1 (5 bases). Germline CDR1 reads MNHEY; CDR2 reads SVGAGI. The CDR3 is 15 residues long. Trimming cost V 0 bases and J 4 bases, with 12 bases left between them.

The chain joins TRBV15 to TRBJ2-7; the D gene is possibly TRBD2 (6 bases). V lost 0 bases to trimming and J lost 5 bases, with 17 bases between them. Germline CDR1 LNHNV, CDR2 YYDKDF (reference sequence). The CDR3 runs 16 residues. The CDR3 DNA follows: TGTGCCACCAGCAGAGATCTCGTCGGGAGCCTCGACGAGCAGTACTTC. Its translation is CATSRDLVGSLDEQYF.

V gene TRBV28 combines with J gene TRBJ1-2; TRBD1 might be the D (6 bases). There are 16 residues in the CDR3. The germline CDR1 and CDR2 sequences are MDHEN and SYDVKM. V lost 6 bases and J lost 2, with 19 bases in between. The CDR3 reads CASRPGQHRSNYGYTF. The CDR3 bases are TGTGCCAGCAGACCAGGACAGCATAGATCAAACTATGGCTACACCTTC.

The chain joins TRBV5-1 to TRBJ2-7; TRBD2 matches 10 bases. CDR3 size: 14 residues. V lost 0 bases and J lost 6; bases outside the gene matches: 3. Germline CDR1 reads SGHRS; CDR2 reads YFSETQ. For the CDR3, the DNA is TGCGCCAGCAGCTTGGGGGTAGCGGGAGGCGAGCAGTACTTC. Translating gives CASSLGVAGGEQYF.